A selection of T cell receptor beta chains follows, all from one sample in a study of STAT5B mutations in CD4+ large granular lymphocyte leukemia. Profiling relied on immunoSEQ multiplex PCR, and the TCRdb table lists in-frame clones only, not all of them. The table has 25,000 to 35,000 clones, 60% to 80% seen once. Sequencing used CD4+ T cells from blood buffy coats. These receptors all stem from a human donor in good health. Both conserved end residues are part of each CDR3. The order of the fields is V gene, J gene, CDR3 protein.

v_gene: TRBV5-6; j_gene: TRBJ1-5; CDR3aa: CASSLDNNQPQHF
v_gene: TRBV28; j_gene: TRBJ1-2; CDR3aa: CASSQMPYRGGYTF
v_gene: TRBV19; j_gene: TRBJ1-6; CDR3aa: CASSMDSSYNSPLHF
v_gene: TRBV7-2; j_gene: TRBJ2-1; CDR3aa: CASSPWGTSYNEQFF
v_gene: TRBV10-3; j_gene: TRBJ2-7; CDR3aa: CAISGQGTSGINEQYF
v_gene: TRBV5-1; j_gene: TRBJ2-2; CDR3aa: CASSLRGGILTGELFF
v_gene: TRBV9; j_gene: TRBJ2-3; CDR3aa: CASTISGGAGDTQYF
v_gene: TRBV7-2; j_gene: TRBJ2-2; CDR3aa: CASSLISGTPGGELFF
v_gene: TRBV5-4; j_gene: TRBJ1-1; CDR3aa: CATWTGTGGFTEAFF
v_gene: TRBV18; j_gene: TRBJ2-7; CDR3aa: CASSPSGTGDTLGQYF
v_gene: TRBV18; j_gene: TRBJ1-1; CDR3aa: CASSSRTLKDTEAFF
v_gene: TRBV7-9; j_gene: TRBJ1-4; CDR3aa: CASSFNRGQDEKLFF
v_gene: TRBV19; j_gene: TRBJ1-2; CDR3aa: CASSTRTGSNYGYTF
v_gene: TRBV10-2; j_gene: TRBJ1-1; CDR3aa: CASSEGVKGTEAFF
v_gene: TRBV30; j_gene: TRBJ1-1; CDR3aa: CAWNPGENTEAFF
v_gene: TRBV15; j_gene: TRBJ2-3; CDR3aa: CATSRDKTATDTQYF
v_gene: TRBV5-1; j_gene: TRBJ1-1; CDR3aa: CASSLEGGQAEAFF
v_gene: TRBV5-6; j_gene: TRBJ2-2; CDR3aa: CASSGPGRLTGELFF
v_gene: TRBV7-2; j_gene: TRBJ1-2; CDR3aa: CASSLEQGYGYTF
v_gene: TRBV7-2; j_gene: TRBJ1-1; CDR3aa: CASSLAHRNTEAFF
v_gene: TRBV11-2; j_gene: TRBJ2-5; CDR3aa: CASSLDWKTQYF
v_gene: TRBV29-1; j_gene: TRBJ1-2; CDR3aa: CSVEVPGGVLGYTF
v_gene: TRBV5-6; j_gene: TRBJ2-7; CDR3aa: CASSLNYEQYF
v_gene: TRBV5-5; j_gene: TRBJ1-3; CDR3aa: CASSFNPTTGNTIYF
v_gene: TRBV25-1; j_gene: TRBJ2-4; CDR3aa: CASSPNLAKNIQYF
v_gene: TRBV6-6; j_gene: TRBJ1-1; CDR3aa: CASSYDRVDNTEAFF
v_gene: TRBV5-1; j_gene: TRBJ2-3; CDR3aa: CASSLSSAKVDTQYF
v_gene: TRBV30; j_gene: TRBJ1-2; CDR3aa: CAWTTGYGYTF
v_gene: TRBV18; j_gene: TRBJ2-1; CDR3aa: CASSPFITVPLTEQFF
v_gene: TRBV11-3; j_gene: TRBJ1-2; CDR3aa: CASSLVGARGYTF
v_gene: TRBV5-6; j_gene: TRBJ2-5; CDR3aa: CASSVMGTQYF
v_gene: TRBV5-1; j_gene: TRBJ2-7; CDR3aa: CASSLDSGQGYEQYF